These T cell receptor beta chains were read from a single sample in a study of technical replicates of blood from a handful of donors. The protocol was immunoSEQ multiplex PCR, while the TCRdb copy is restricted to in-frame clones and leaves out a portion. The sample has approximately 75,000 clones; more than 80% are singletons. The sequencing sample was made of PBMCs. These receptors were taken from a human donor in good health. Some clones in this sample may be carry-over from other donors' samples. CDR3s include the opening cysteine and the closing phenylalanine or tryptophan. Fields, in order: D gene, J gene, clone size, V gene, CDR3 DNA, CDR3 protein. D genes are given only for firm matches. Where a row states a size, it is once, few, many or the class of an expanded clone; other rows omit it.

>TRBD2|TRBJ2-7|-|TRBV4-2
TGTGCCAGCAGCCCTGGCGGCGGGGGTATTTACGAGCAGTACTTC
CASSPGGGGIYEQYF
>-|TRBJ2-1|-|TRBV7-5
TGTGCCAGAAGCTTAGTCGGCGGGAGGGCCGTTTCTAATGAGCAGTTCTTC
CARSLVGGRAVSNEQFF
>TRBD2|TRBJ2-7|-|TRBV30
TGTGCCTGGGGGACTAGCGGGCGACGAGCCTACGAGCAGTACTTC
CAWGTSGRRAYEQYF
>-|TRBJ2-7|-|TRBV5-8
TGTGCCAGCAGCTTGGTCGGCGAGGGCTACGAGCAGTACTTC
CASSLVGEGYEQYF
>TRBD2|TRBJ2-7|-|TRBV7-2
TGTGCCAGCAGCTTGATGGTAGCGGGAGGTGCGGCCGAGCAGTACTTC
CASSLMVAGGAAEQYF
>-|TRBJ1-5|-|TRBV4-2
TGTGCCAGCAGCCAAGGGAGCAACAATCAGCCCCAGCATTTT
CASSQGSNNQPQHF
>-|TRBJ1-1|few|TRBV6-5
TGTGCCAGCAGCCCCTCGGGGAACACTGAAGCTTTCTTT
CASSPSGNTEAFF
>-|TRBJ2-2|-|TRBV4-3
TGCGCCAGCAGCCAAGATCACCAGGGATCCGGGGAGCTGTTTTTT
CASSQDHQGSGELFF
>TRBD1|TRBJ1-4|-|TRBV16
TGTGCCAGCAGCCAGAACAGGGGAAATAATGAAAAACTGTTTTTT
CASSQNRGNNEKLFF
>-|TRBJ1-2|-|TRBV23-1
TGCGCCAGCACCGGAGACCTCCCTCGCGGCTACACCTTC
CASTGDLPRGYTF
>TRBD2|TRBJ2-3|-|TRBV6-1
TGTGCCAGCAGCGGGACTAGCGGGTTCACAGATACGCAGTATTTT
CASSGTSGFTDTQYF
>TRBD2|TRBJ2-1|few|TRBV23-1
TGCGCCAGCACGACTAGCGGGGGTGAAAACAATGAGCAGTTCTTC
CASTTSGGENNEQFF
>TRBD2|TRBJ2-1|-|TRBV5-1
TGCGCCAGCAGCTCCAGACCTAGCGGCAATGAGCAGTTCTTC
CASSSRPSGNEQFF
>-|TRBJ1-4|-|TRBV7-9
TGTGCCAGCAGCTTCGGTGCAACTAATGAAAAACTGTTTTTT
CASSFGATNEKLFF
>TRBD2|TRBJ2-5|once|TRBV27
TGTGCCAGCAGCCCCCCGGGGGGTCTCGAAAAGACCCAGTACTTC
CASSPPGGLEKTQYF
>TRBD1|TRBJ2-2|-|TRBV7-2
TGTGCCAGCAGCTTCGGGACAGGGATCGCCGGGGAGCTGTTTTTT
CASSFGTGIAGELFF
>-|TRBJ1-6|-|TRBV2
TGTGCCGTGGCCCTGGAGCACTCACCCCTCCACTTT
CAVALEHSPLHF
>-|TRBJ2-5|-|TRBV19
TGTGCCAGTAGTACCCCGGGGGAGACCCAGTACTTC
CASSTPGETQYF
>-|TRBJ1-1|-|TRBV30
TGTGCCTGGACCGTATCAGGGACTGAAGCTTTCTTT
CAWTVSGTEAFF
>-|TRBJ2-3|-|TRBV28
TGTGCCAGCAGTTCTGACAGAGCCGAATTGTATTTT
CASSSDRAELYF
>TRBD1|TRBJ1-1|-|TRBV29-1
TGCAGCGTTGAAGTCGCTGGACAGGGGAGTACTGAAGCTTTCTTT
CSVEVAGQGSTEAFF
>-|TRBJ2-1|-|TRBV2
TGTGCCAGCAATCTGAGGAGCTCCTACAATGAGCAGTTCTTC
CASNLRSSYNEQFF
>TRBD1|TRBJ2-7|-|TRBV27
TGTGCCAGCAGGGTAGTCGGGACAGCTTATGCCTACGAGCAGTACTTC
CASRVVGTAYAYEQYF